The source of this T cell receptor beta chain is a study of T cells in Graves' hyperthyroidism and ophthalmopathy. Broader study findings: Most clonotypes expanded in thyroid above 0.001 were likewise present in blood.

The CDR3 covers 15 residues. Germline CDR1 is SGHRS and CDR2 is YFSETQ. With 0 bases removed from V and 0 bases from J, the gap between germline ends came to 7 bases. From RNA transcripts, TCR beta CDR3 regions were amplified. HTBI primers were used for first-round RT-PCR of the TCR CDR3. Each CDR3 protein gets one entry after TCRdb re-called the multiplex PCR reads with MiXCR. In the table there are roughly 400,000 distinct CDR3 sequences, 20% to 25% of which are singletons. Concerning this clonotype itself: Its specificity is not known.

The study enrolled patients aged 18 to 65 with newly diagnosed hyperthyroidism of under 2 months' duration. Uncontrolled infection, other autoimmune disease, pregnancy or lactation led to exclusion. Clinical symptoms, serum thyroxine and TRAb, thyroid ultrasound and orbital computed tomography were used for the diagnoses. The sequence was collected from a middle-aged man with Graves' hyperthyroidism. This chain connects TRBV5-1 to TRBJ1-3; D is ambiguous. The sample consisted of blood. The CDR3 DNA reads as TGCGCCAGCAGCTTGGATGGTACCTCTGGAAACACCATATATTTT. Protein product: CASSLDGTSGNTIYF.